A selection of T cell receptor beta chains follows, all from one sample in a study of CD8 T cells in ankylosing spondylitis. TCRdb analysed the 5' RACE reads with MiXCR anew, one entry per CDR3 protein. The sample shows roughly 180,000 distinct CDR3 sequences, 9.8% of them seen only once. The sample was blood, either unsorted or a sorted T cell fraction (not recorded which). These receptors were collected from a female donor with ankylosing spondylitis or in good health (not recorded which). The CDR3 runs from the conserved cysteine through the conserved F or W. A D gene is named only where the DNA matches it firmly. Only part of the rows carry a size: once, few, many, or a class if the clone is expanded.

d_gene: .
j_gene: TRBJ2-1
v_gene: TRBV4-3
abundance: .
CDR3aa: CASSQGRGVSYNEQFF
CDR3nt: TGCGCCAGCAGCCAAGGTAGGGGGGTCTCCTACAATGAGCAGTTCTTC

d_gene: .
j_gene: TRBJ2-1
v_gene: TRBV5-1
abundance: few
CDR3aa: CASSPADNEQFF
CDR3nt: TGCGCCAGCAGCCCAGCCGACAATGAGCAGTTCTTC

d_gene: .
j_gene: TRBJ2-7
v_gene: TRBV14
abundance: .
CDR3aa: CASRPRGGPLYEQYF
CDR3nt: TGTGCCAGCAGGCCAAGGGGGGGTCCCCTCTACGAGCAGTACTTC

d_gene: .
j_gene: TRBJ2-2
v_gene: TRBV7-8
abundance: .
CDR3aa: CASSLAGTNTGELFF
CDR3nt: TGTGCCAGCAGCTTAGCCGGGACCAACACCGGGGAGCTGTTTTTT

d_gene: TRBD2
j_gene: TRBJ2-1
v_gene: TRBV12-3/TRBV12-4
abundance: .
CDR3aa: CASSLGTNSYNEQFF
CDR3nt: TGTGCCAGCAGCCTCGGGACTAACTCCTACAATGAGCAGTTCTTC

d_gene: TRBD2
j_gene: TRBJ2-7
v_gene: TRBV28
abundance: many
CDR3aa: CASRSLKPLATSSYEQYF
CDR3nt: TGTGCCAGCAGGTCATTAAAACCACTAGCGACTAGCTCCTACGAGCAGTACTTC

d_gene: .
j_gene: TRBJ2-7
v_gene: TRBV30
abundance: .
CDR3aa: CAWSVGISYEQYF
CDR3nt: TGTGCCTGGAGTGTTGGCATCTCCTACGAGCAGTACTTC

d_gene: TRBD2
j_gene: TRBJ2-3
v_gene: TRBV7-9
abundance: few
CDR3aa: CASSTSGGRGADTQYF
CDR3nt: TGTGCCAGCAGCACCTCGGGCGGGAGGGGAGCAGATACGCAGTATTTT

d_gene: .
j_gene: TRBJ1-2
v_gene: TRBV13
abundance: .
CDR3aa: CASSLSGAGYGYTF
CDR3nt: TGTGCCAGCAGCTTATCGGGGGCCGGCTATGGCTACACCTTC

d_gene: .
j_gene: TRBJ1-2
v_gene: TRBV28
abundance: .
CDR3aa: CASSLVQGYGYTF
CDR3nt: TGTGCCAGCAGTTTAGTGCAGGGGTATGGCTACACCTTC

d_gene: .
j_gene: TRBJ2-4
v_gene: TRBV19
abundance: .
CDR3aa: CASSSHERNLAKNIQYF
CDR3nt: TGTGCCAGTAGTAGCCACGAGAGGAACCTAGCCAAAAACATTCAGTACTTC

d_gene: .
j_gene: TRBJ1-3
v_gene: TRBV5-6
abundance: .
CDR3aa: CASSDTLSGNTIYF
CDR3nt: TGTGCCAGCAGCGACACACTCTCTGGAAACACCATATATTTT

d_gene: TRBD1
j_gene: TRBJ1-1
v_gene: TRBV25-1
abundance: few
CDR3aa: CASSETGAHTEAFF
CDR3nt: TGTGCCAGCAGTGAAACAGGGGCCCACACTGAAGCTTTCTTT

d_gene: .
j_gene: TRBJ1-1
v_gene: TRBV20-1
abundance: once
CDR3aa: CSAIGNTEAFF
CDR3nt: TGCAGTGCTATCGGGAACACTGAAGCTTTCTTT

d_gene: .
j_gene: TRBJ1-3
v_gene: TRBV7-2
abundance: .
CDR3aa: CASSSGTSGNTIYF
CDR3nt: TGTGCCAGCAGCTCCGGGACGTCTGGAAACACCATATATTTT

d_gene: TRBD1
j_gene: TRBJ1-1
v_gene: TRBV4-3
abundance: many
CDR3aa: CASSQDPGTGRTFF
CDR3nt: TGCGCCAGCAGCCAAGATCCCGGGACAGGGAGGACTTTCTTT

d_gene: .
j_gene: TRBJ2-1
v_gene: TRBV7-3
abundance: .
CDR3aa: CASSSSGNEQFF
CDR3nt: TGTGCCAGCAGCTCTAGTGGTAATGAGCAGTTCTTC

d_gene: .
j_gene: TRBJ2-7
v_gene: TRBV9
abundance: .
CDR3aa: CASSSGQGPPYEQYF
CDR3nt: TGTGCCAGCAGTTCCGGGCAGGGGCCTCCCTACGAGCAGTACTTC

d_gene: TRBD2
j_gene: TRBJ2-1
v_gene: TRBV20-1
abundance: few
CDR3aa: CSAGGTTDDNEQFF
CDR3nt: TGCAGTGCTGGCGGGACTACCGACGACAATGAGCAGTTCTTC

d_gene: .
j_gene: TRBJ1-4
v_gene: TRBV6-5
abundance: .
CDR3aa: CASSYSKQGEKLFF
CDR3nt: TGTGCCAGCAGTTACTCGAAACAGGGAGAAAAACTGTTTTTT

d_gene: TRBD2
j_gene: TRBJ2-1
v_gene: TRBV27
abundance: .
CDR3aa: CASSSGLARYEQFF
CDR3nt: TGTGCCAGCAGTTCGGGACTAGCGCGGTATGAGCAGTTCTTC

d_gene: TRBD1
j_gene: TRBJ2-7
v_gene: TRBV27
abundance: .
CDR3aa: CASSTWTGAPEMNEQYF
CDR3nt: TGTGCCAGCAGTACCTGGACAGGGGCTCCCGAGATGAACGAGCAGTACTTC

d_gene: TRBD1
j_gene: TRBJ1-3
v_gene: TRBV7-9
abundance: .
CDR3aa: CASRLQGAVGNTIYF
CDR3nt: TGTGCCAGCAGACTGCAGGGGGCGGTTGGAAACACCATATATTTT

d_gene: .
j_gene: TRBJ2-7
v_gene: TRBV7-2
abundance: .
CDR3aa: CASSSHSYEQYF
CDR3nt: TGTGCCAGCAGCTCGCACTCCTACGAGCAGTACTTC

d_gene: .
j_gene: TRBJ2-1
v_gene: TRBV6-1
abundance: few
CDR3aa: CASRGWVGERDNEQFF
CDR3nt: TGTGCCAGCAGAGGTTGGGTAGGGGAGAGGGACAATGAGCAGTTCTTC

d_gene: .
j_gene: TRBJ2-7
v_gene: TRBV11-2
abundance: .
CDR3aa: CASSMLGGPLYEQYF
CDR3nt: TGTGCCAGCAGTATGCTGGGGGGGCCATTATACGAGCAGTACTTC

d_gene: .
j_gene: TRBJ2-3
v_gene: TRBV6-5
abundance: many
CDR3aa: CASSYSIGGSDTQYF
CDR3nt: TGTGCCAGCAGTTACTCGATTGGGGGCTCAGATACGCAGTATTTT